Each of the 17 T cell receptor beta chains below was sequenced from the same sample in a study of long-term antiretroviral therapy in people with HIV. Sequencing used immunoSEQ v3.0 at survey level. TCRdb's copy holds only in-frame clones and misses some; the assay was immunoSEQ multiplex PCR. The sample lists roughly 20,000 clones, about 82% seen once, with roughly 4.3% in the top ten. Sequenced here: unsorted PBMCs, sampled about 4 years after starting antiretroviral therapy. Every receptor here comes from a man younger than 30 with HIV.

The chain couples TRBV5-1 to TRBJ2-2; 7 bases agree with TRBD2. V lost 3 bases, J lost 5 bases, and 10 bases stayed unmatched. The CDR3 is 16 residues long. The germline V gene has CDR1 SGHRS and CDR2 YFSETQ. The CDR3 is CASSSGGLVSTGELFF. DNA for the CDR3: TGCGCCAGCAGCTCCGGAGGACTAGTGAGTACCGGGGAGCTGTTTTTT.

This clone was detected only a few times. The gene calls are TRBV28 and TRBJ1-1; perhaps TRBD1 as D (5 bases). This CDR3 comprises 15 residues. Trimming took off 4 bases at V and 0 bases at J, with 12 bases between the two ends. The germline CDR1 and CDR2 sequences are MDHEN and SYDVKM. CDR3 region: CASSYLKGLNTEAFF. CDR3 sequence (DNA): TGTGCCAGCAGTTACTTGAAGGGGCTGAACACTGAAGCTTTCTTT. The whole variable domain, filled in from reference TRBV28 and TRBJ1-1, reads DVKVTQSSRYLVKRTGEKVFLECVQDMDHENMFWYRQDPGLGLRLIYFSYDVKMKEKGDIPEGYSVSREKKERFSLILESASTNQTSMYLCASSYLKGLNTEAFFGQGTRLTVV.

The V and J genes are TRBV4-1 and TRBJ1-4, with no clear D. The CDR3 sequence is 13 residues long. CDR1 MGHRA and CDR2 YSYEKL come from the germline V gene. V gave up 4 bases and J gave up 8 bases, with 11 bases separating them. The CDR3: CASSLTRVEKLFF. In nucleotides, the CDR3 is TGCGCCAGCAGCCTTACACGGGTCGAAAAACTGTTTTTT.

This chain joins TRBV18 and TRBJ2-1; D remains ambiguous. The CDR3 spans 13 residues. CDR1 and CDR2 from the germline V gene are KGHSH and LQKENI. V was clipped by 2 bases and J by 5 bases, with 7 bases between them. The CDR3 spells CASSPGLDNEQFF. CDR3 bases: TGTGCCAGCTCACCAGGGCTAGACAATGAGCAGTTCTTC. Full variable domain (rest looked up from reference TRBV18 and TRBJ2-1): NAGVMQNPRHLVRRRGQEARLRCSPMKGHSHVYWYRQLPEEGLKFMVYLQKENIIDESGMPKERFSAEFPKEGPSILRIQQVVRGDSAAYFCASSPGLDNEQFFGPGTRLTVL.

This chain links TRBV7-9 with TRBJ1-1; D is unresolved. The CDR3 totals 13 residues. Germline V gene lookup returns CDR1 SEHNR and CDR2 FQNEAQ (reference sequence). V was clipped by 3 bases and J by 4 bases, with 9 bases between them. The CDR3 nucleotides read TGTGCCAGCAGCTTCGGCAGTGGCACTGAAGCTTTCTTT. This gives the protein CASSFGSGTEAFF.

V is TRBV6-1 and J is TRBJ2-7; D is unclear. From germline, CDR1 is MNHNS and CDR2 SASEGT. The V end lost 5 bases, the J end lost 3 bases, and 11 bases lay between the germline ends. This CDR3 is 13 amino acids long. In nucleotides, the CDR3 is TGTGCCAGCAGTTTCCTTGACCTCTACGAGCAGTACGTC. It translates to CASSFLDLYEQYV.

The V gene is TRBV28, the J gene TRBJ2-1; D is perhaps TRBD2 (5 bases). This CDR3 is 14 amino acids long. Trimming removed 8 bases from V and 9 bases from J, with 20 bases in between. CDR1 is MDHEN, CDR2 SYDVKM, per germline. The CDR3 region is CASRTYLALGEQFF. Written as DNA, the CDR3 is TGTGCCAGCCGGACTTACCTCGCCTTAGGTGAGCAGTTCTTC.

The chain links TRBV4-2 to TRBJ2-1, with 8 bases fitting TRBD2. Trimming removed 0 bases from V and 5 bases from J; junction bases left unmatched: 6. CDR3 size: 16 residues. CDR1 and CDR2 (germline): LGHNA, YNFKEQ. The CDR3 spells CASSQEIAGYNNEQFF. DNA for the CDR3: TGTGCCAGCAGCCAAGAGATAGCGGGGTACAACAATGAGCAGTTCTTC.

The V and J genes are TRBV5-1 and TRBJ2-1; TRBD1 agrees at 10 bases. This CDR3 contains 17 residues. V was clipped by 6 bases and J by 2 bases; unmatched bases: 11. Looked up from germline, CDR1 is SGHRS and CDR2 is YFSETQ. As DNA, the CDR3 is TGCGCCAGCAACCCCGGACAGGGGGATTCGACCTACAATGAGCAGTTCTTC. It is translated as CASNPGQGDSTYNEQFF. Supplemented by reference TRBV5-1 and TRBJ2-1, the full variable domain reads KAGVTQTPRYLIKTRGQQVTLSCSPISGHRSVSWYQQTPGQGLQFLFEYFSETQRNKGNFPGRFSGRQFSNSRSEMNVSTLELGDSALYLCASNPGQGDSTYNEQFFGPGTRLTVL.

The chain employs TRBV27 and TRBJ1-4; 9 positions agree with TRBD1. Germline V gives CDR1 MNHEY, CDR2 SMNVEV (reference sequence). The V segment lost 6 bases and the J segment 6 bases; nucleotides outside the gene matches: 5. CDR3 length: 14 amino acids. CDR3 residues: CASRPGTGYEKLFF. As DNA, the CDR3 is TGTGCCAGCAGACCCGGGACAGGGTATGAAAAACTGTTTTTT.

This chain connects TRBV19 to TRBJ1-5; no definite D call. The CDR3 is 12 residues long. Germline CDR1 LNHDA, CDR2 SQIVND (reference sequence). V was trimmed by 8 bases and J by 4 bases, leaving 9 bases between them. This CDR3 reads CASEGGNQPQHF. The CDR3 bases are TGTGCCAGTGAAGGAGGGAATCAGCCCCAGCATTTT. Looking up the rest from reference TRBV19 and TRBJ1-5 gives the full variable domain: DGGITQSPKYLFRKEGQNVTLSCEQNLNHDAMYWYRQDPGQGLRLIYYSQIVNDFQKGDIAEGYSVSREKKESFPLTVTSAQKNPTAFYLCASEGGNQPQHFGDGTRLSIL.

This clone was observed once. This chain joins TRBV28 and TRBJ2-6; perhaps D is TRBD1 or TRBD2 (5 bases each). Germline V gives CDR1 MDHEN, CDR2 SYDVKM. This CDR3 has 19 amino acids. Trimming pared 5 bases from V and 0 bases from J, leaving 20 bases between. This chain's CDR3 is CASSGRRRQPPSGANVLTF. In nucleotides, the CDR3 is TGTGCCAGCAGTGGTAGGAGGAGACAGCCTCCCTCTGGGGCCAACGTCCTGACTTTC.

J is TRBJ2-7 and V is TRBV7-9; TRBD1 aligns across 11 bases. Germline CDR1 and CDR2: SEHNR and FQNEAQ (reference sequence). V trimming: 11 bases; J trimming: 6 bases; junction bases outside the gene matches: 3. This CDR3 has 11 amino acids. CDR3 bases: TGTGCCGCGGGACAGGGGGTCGAGCAGTACTTC. It specifies CAAGQGVEQYF.

The chain has TRBV6-5 and TRBJ2-5; the D is unclear. The CDR3 runs 14 residues. Germline V gives CDR1 MNHEY, CDR2 SVGAGI. V was cut by 0 bases and J by 2 bases, with 7 bases left in between. The CDR3 nucleotides read TGTGCCAGCAGTTACTCCGGGTCGCAAGAGACCCAGTACTTC. Amino acid sequence: CASSYSGSQETQYF.

This clone was seen more than once but under ten times. The V and J genes are TRBV29-1 and TRBJ1-2; D remains unclear. V was trimmed by 3 bases and J by 0 bases, leaving 8 bases between them. The CDR3 consists of 13 residues. CDR1 is SQVTM and CDR2 is ANQGSEA in the germline V gene. The DNA of the CDR3 is TGCAGCGTTGAGATGTACACTAACTATGGCTACACCTTC. It yields the protein CSVEMYTNYGYTF.

This clone was observed a handful of times. The chain is built from TRBV6-1 and TRBJ2-2; D is possibly TRBD1 or TRBD2 (6 bases each). In germline, CDR1 is MNHNS, CDR2 SASEGT. The CDR3 runs to 13 residues. V was trimmed by 8 bases and J by 5 bases, leaving 12 bases between them. CDR3 sequence (DNA): TGTGCCAGCTGGACGGGGGCGACCGGGGAGCTGTTTTTT. Its protein product is CASWTGATGELFF.

The chain links TRBV27 to TRBJ2-3; 10 bases map to TRBD1. The germline V gene has CDR1 MNHEY and CDR2 SMNVEV (reference sequence). The junction had 4 bases not matched to a gene; V was cut back by 4 bases and J by 3 bases. The CDR3 is 15 amino acids. The DNA for the CDR3 is TGTGCCAGCAGTTCTTGGGACAGGGGTACAGATACGCAGTATTTT. Translating it yields CASSSWDRGTDTQYF.